The rows below give T cell receptor beta chains drawn from one sample of a study of blood T cell repertoires in COVID-19. The table came from immunoSEQ multiplex PCR; TCRdb's copy has only in-frame clones and leaves some out. The sample records roughly 210,000 clones, around four fifths being singletons. The sequenced sample consisted of peripheral blood. These receptor sequences come from a woman older than 75 with COVID-19, enrolled during active disease. Both conserved end residues are part of each CDR3. The order of the fields is CDR3 length, clone size, V gene, D gene, J gene, CDR3 DNA, CDR3 protein. D genes are given only for firm matches. Size is stated for part of the rows, as once, few or many counts, or as a class when the clone is expanded.

len: 14; abundance: NA; v_gene: TRBV2; d_gene: TRBD1; j_gene: TRBJ1-2; CDR3nt: TGTGCCAGCAGGGGGACAGGACAAAGCTATGGCTACACCTTC; CDR3aa: CASRGTGQSYGYTF
len: 13; abundance: NA; v_gene: TRBV7-2; d_gene: NA; j_gene: TRBJ1-4; CDR3nt: TGTGCCAGCAGCTTGACAGTTAATGAAAAACTGTTTTTT; CDR3aa: CASSLTVNEKLFF
len: 14; abundance: NA; v_gene: TRBV18; d_gene: NA; j_gene: TRBJ1-5; CDR3nt: TGTGCCAGCTCAGCTACAGATAGCAATCAGCCCCAGCATTTT; CDR3aa: CASSATDSNQPQHF
len: 13; abundance: NA; v_gene: TRBV6-6; d_gene: NA; j_gene: TRBJ1-6; CDR3nt: TGTGCCAGCAGCACCACCGCGGTGTCACCCCTCCACTTT; CDR3aa: CASSTTAVSPLHF
len: 14; abundance: NA; v_gene: TRBV5-6; d_gene: NA; j_gene: TRBJ2-1; CDR3nt: TGTGCCAGCAGCCCTAAGACACAATACAATGAGCAGTTCTTC; CDR3aa: CASSPKTQYNEQFF
len: 13; abundance: NA; v_gene: TRBV5-1; d_gene: NA; j_gene: TRBJ2-2; CDR3nt: TGCGCCAGCAGCTTGACAGGGACCGGGGAGCTGTTTTTT; CDR3aa: CASSLTGTGELFF
len: 17; abundance: NA; v_gene: TRBV27; d_gene: NA; j_gene: TRBJ1-6; CDR3nt: TGTGCCAGCAGTTTACTCAGTGTGGGGCAGGGGAATTCACCCCTCCACTTT; CDR3aa: CASSLLSVGQGNSPLHF
len: 11; abundance: few; v_gene: TRBV3-1/TRBV3-2; d_gene: TRBD2; j_gene: TRBJ2-3; CDR3nt: TGTGCCAGCGGGGAGGGCGTTACGCAGTATTTT; CDR3aa: CASGEGVTQYF
len: 14; abundance: NA; v_gene: TRBV28; d_gene: NA; j_gene: TRBJ1-1; CDR3nt: TGTGCCAGCAGTTTGGGGGGGTCGGGCACTGAAGCTTTCTTT; CDR3aa: CASSLGGSGTEAFF
len: 13; abundance: once; v_gene: TRBV11-2; d_gene: TRBD2; j_gene: TRBJ2-5; CDR3nt: TGTGCCAGCAGCCCGAGCGGGGTAGAGACCCAGTACTTC; CDR3aa: CASSPSGVETQYF
len: 14; abundance: NA; v_gene: TRBV5-5; d_gene: NA; j_gene: TRBJ1-2; CDR3nt: TGTGCCAGCAGCCCACCTACTACGGGGTATGGCTACACCTTC; CDR3aa: CASSPPTTGYGYTF
len: 13; abundance: NA; v_gene: TRBV9; d_gene: NA; j_gene: TRBJ1-1; CDR3nt: TGTGCCAGCAGCGGTTACAGGGATGATGAAGCTTTCTTT; CDR3aa: CASSGYRDDEAFF
len: 14; abundance: NA; v_gene: TRBV7-2; d_gene: NA; j_gene: TRBJ2-1; CDR3nt: TGTGCCAGCAGCGTTGGACAGTTCTACAATGAGCAGTTCTTC; CDR3aa: CASSVGQFYNEQFF
len: 16; abundance: NA; v_gene: TRBV9; d_gene: TRBD1; j_gene: TRBJ1-1; CDR3nt: TGTGCCAGCAGCGCCCAACCTACAGGGGGAAGCACTGAAGCTTTCTTT; CDR3aa: CASSAQPTGGSTEAFF
len: 11; abundance: once; v_gene: TRBV29-1; d_gene: TRBD1; j_gene: TRBJ1-2; CDR3nt: TGCAGCGTTTGGACAGGGGGCAGCTACACCTTC; CDR3aa: CSVWTGGSYTF
len: 15; abundance: NA; v_gene: TRBV7-2; d_gene: NA; j_gene: TRBJ1-2; CDR3nt: TGTGCCAGCAGCCCGGGGGGGAGGCAGGGCTATGGCTACACCTTC; CDR3aa: CASSPGGRQGYGYTF
len: 16; abundance: NA; v_gene: TRBV7-2; d_gene: NA; j_gene: TRBJ1-5; CDR3nt: TGTGCCAGCAGCTTAATGGGAGCGGGAGCGAATCAGCCCCAGCATTTT; CDR3aa: CASSLMGAGANQPQHF
len: 11; abundance: NA; v_gene: TRBV12-3/TRBV12-4; d_gene: NA; j_gene: TRBJ2-4; CDR3nt: TGTGCCAGCAGTTTACGGTTCATTCAGTACTTC; CDR3aa: CASSLRFIQYF
len: 11; abundance: NA; v_gene: TRBV24-1; d_gene: NA; j_gene: TRBJ1-2; CDR3nt: TGTGCCACCAGTGATTATCGTGGCTACACCTTC; CDR3aa: CATSDYRGYTF
len: 11; abundance: once; v_gene: TRBV27; d_gene: TRBD1; j_gene: TRBJ1-1; CDR3nt: TGTGCCAGCCCGTCAGGGGGGGAAGCTTTCTTT; CDR3aa: CASPSGGEAFF
len: 14; abundance: NA; v_gene: TRBV6-5; d_gene: TRBD1; j_gene: TRBJ1-1; CDR3nt: TGTGCCAGCGGAATTCAGGGGGCTAGGACTGAAGCTTTCTTT; CDR3aa: CASGIQGARTEAFF
len: 16; abundance: few; v_gene: TRBV4-2; d_gene: TRBD1; j_gene: TRBJ1-4; CDR3nt: TGTGCCAGCAGCCCGACGCCGGGACAGGGGGCGGAAAAACTGTTTTTT; CDR3aa: CASSPTPGQGAEKLFF
len: 16; abundance: NA; v_gene: TRBV5-5; d_gene: TRBD1; j_gene: TRBJ1-4; CDR3nt: TGTGCCAGCAGCCTACCAGGGACAGGGACTAATGAAAAACTGTTTTTT; CDR3aa: CASSLPGTGTNEKLFF
len: 14; abundance: NA; v_gene: TRBV18; d_gene: NA; j_gene: TRBJ1-1; CDR3nt: TGTGCCAGCTCACCTGGATGGGAGGCCACTGAAGCTTTCTTT; CDR3aa: CASSPGWEATEAFF
len: 15; abundance: NA; v_gene: TRBV19; d_gene: TRBD1; j_gene: TRBJ2-7; CDR3nt: TGTGCCAGTAGTTCAGGGGGATTAGGTAGCTACGAGCAGTACTTC; CDR3aa: CASSSGGLGSYEQYF
len: 15; abundance: NA; v_gene: TRBV3-1/TRBV3-2; d_gene: NA; j_gene: TRBJ1-4; CDR3nt: TGTGCCAGCAGCCAAGGGCAGACAACTAATGAAAAACTGTTTTTT; CDR3aa: CASSQGQTTNEKLFF
len: 14; abundance: NA; v_gene: TRBV6-5; d_gene: NA; j_gene: TRBJ1-3; CDR3nt: TGTGCCAGCAGTCGCCGGGGAGGCGAAAACACCATATATTTT; CDR3aa: CASSRRGGENTIYF
len: 15; abundance: NA; v_gene: TRBV2; d_gene: NA; j_gene: TRBJ1-2; CDR3nt: TGTGCCAGCAGTGAACGAGAGGGTTTGGGCTATGGCTACACCTTC; CDR3aa: CASSEREGLGYGYTF
len: 14; abundance: NA; v_gene: TRBV9; d_gene: NA; j_gene: TRBJ2-5; CDR3nt: TGTGCCAGCAGCGCCGGCCGCGGCCAAGAGACCCAGTACTTC; CDR3aa: CASSAGRGQETQYF
len: 13; abundance: NA; v_gene: TRBV29-1; d_gene: TRBD1; j_gene: TRBJ1-1; CDR3nt: TGCAGCGCTGCACAGGGGGAGGACACTGAAGCTTTCTTT; CDR3aa: CSAAQGEDTEAFF
len: 15; abundance: NA; v_gene: TRBV5-5; d_gene: NA; j_gene: TRBJ1-1; CDR3nt: TGTGCCAGCAGCCGAGACCCACAGGGATTCACTGAAGCTTTCTTT; CDR3aa: CASSRDPQGFTEAFF
len: 19; abundance: NA; v_gene: TRBV21-1; d_gene: NA; j_gene: TRBJ1-3; CDR3nt: TGTGCCAGCAGCAAGGGTGGGGATAATGGGGGCTACTCTGGAAACACCATATATTTT; CDR3aa: CASSKGGDNGGYSGNTIYF
len: 11; abundance: NA; v_gene: TRBV28; d_gene: NA; j_gene: TRBJ2-7; CDR3nt: TGTGCCAGCAGTCTTATATACGAGCAGTACTTC; CDR3aa: CASSLIYEQYF
len: 15; abundance: NA; v_gene: TRBV27; d_gene: TRBD1; j_gene: TRBJ2-2; CDR3nt: TGTGCCAGCAGTTTAAGCCAACAGGGGGCCGGGGAGCTGTTTTTT; CDR3aa: CASSLSQQGAGELFF
len: 14; abundance: NA; v_gene: TRBV28; d_gene: TRBD2; j_gene: TRBJ2-1; CDR3nt: TGTGCCAGCAGGCTAGCGGGGATCTACAATGAGCAGTTCTTC; CDR3aa: CASRLAGIYNEQFF
len: 14; abundance: NA; v_gene: TRBV6-1; d_gene: NA; j_gene: TRBJ1-2; CDR3nt: TGTGCCAGCAGTGAAGTGTGGGGGGACTATGGCTACACCTTC; CDR3aa: CASSEVWGDYGYTF
len: 15; abundance: NA; v_gene: TRBV3-1/TRBV3-2; d_gene: TRBD1; j_gene: TRBJ2-7; CDR3nt: TGTGCCAGCAGCCAAATACCGGGACAGGGATACGAGCAGTACTTC; CDR3aa: CASSQIPGQGYEQYF
len: 14; abundance: NA; v_gene: TRBV28; d_gene: NA; j_gene: TRBJ1-5; CDR3nt: TGTGCCAGCAGTTTAAGCACAGGCTTTCAGCCCCAGCATTTT; CDR3aa: CASSLSTGFQPQHF
len: 15; abundance: few; v_gene: TRBV5-1; d_gene: TRBD1; j_gene: TRBJ1-3; CDR3nt: TGCGCCAGCAGCTTGACAGGGGCGCTTGGAAACACCATATATTTT; CDR3aa: CASSLTGALGNTIYF
len: 15; abundance: NA; v_gene: TRBV27; d_gene: NA; j_gene: TRBJ2-7; CDR3nt: TGTGCCAGCAGCCCACTGGAGGAGGGGACCTACGAGCAGTACTTC; CDR3aa: CASSPLEEGTYEQYF
len: 16; abundance: NA; v_gene: TRBV4-2; d_gene: NA; j_gene: TRBJ1-1; CDR3nt: TGTGCCAGCAGCCAAGCACACCCAGGGGTGAACACTGAAGCTTTCTTT; CDR3aa: CASSQAHPGVNTEAFF
len: 14; abundance: NA; v_gene: TRBV30; d_gene: TRBD1; j_gene: TRBJ2-2; CDR3nt: TGTGCCTGGAGTGTGGGACAGTACACCGGGGAGCTGTTTTTT; CDR3aa: CAWSVGQYTGELFF
len: 14; abundance: few; v_gene: TRBV19; d_gene: NA; j_gene: TRBJ1-1; CDR3nt: TGTGCCAGTAGTATACGGACAGAGAACTCTGAAGCTTTCTTT; CDR3aa: CASSIRTENSEAFF
len: 17; abundance: NA; v_gene: TRBV11-3; d_gene: TRBD2; j_gene: TRBJ2-1; CDR3nt: TGTGCCAGCAGCTTAAGTGGCGGGGGGGCCTTGGGCAATGAGCAGTTCTTC; CDR3aa: CASSLSGGGALGNEQFF
len: 14; abundance: NA; v_gene: TRBV3-1/TRBV3-2; d_gene: NA; j_gene: TRBJ2-7; CDR3nt: TGTGCCAGCAGCCAAGGACAGGTTTCCTACGAGCAGTACTTC; CDR3aa: CASSQGQVSYEQYF
len: 15; abundance: NA; v_gene: TRBV18; d_gene: NA; j_gene: TRBJ1-1; CDR3nt: TGTGCCAGCTCACCAGGGACATCTCCCGGTACTGAAGCTTTCTTT; CDR3aa: CASSPGTSPGTEAFF
len: 15; abundance: NA; v_gene: TRBV9; d_gene: NA; j_gene: TRBJ1-5; CDR3nt: TGTGCCAGCAGCGTAGATGGTAGTAACAATCAGCCCCAGCATTTT; CDR3aa: CASSVDGSNNQPQHF
len: 15; abundance: NA; v_gene: TRBV10-3; d_gene: NA; j_gene: TRBJ1-5; CDR3nt: TGTGCCATCAGTGAGACAGGGCTGTTGTATCAGCCCCAGCATTTT; CDR3aa: CAISETGLLYQPQHF
len: 16; abundance: NA; v_gene: TRBV27; d_gene: TRBD1; j_gene: TRBJ1-2; CDR3nt: TGTGCCAGCAGCAAAGGGCGGGACAGGGGCCTCTATGGCTACACCTTC; CDR3aa: CASSKGRDRGLYGYTF
len: 18; abundance: NA; v_gene: TRBV10-3; d_gene: TRBD1; j_gene: TRBJ1-2; CDR3nt: TGTGCCATCAGTCCTAGGACAGGGACTAGCGCGGGTAACTATGGCTACACCTTC; CDR3aa: CAISPRTGTSAGNYGYTF
len: 18; abundance: once; v_gene: TRBV10-3; d_gene: TRBD2; j_gene: TRBJ2-3; CDR3nt: TGTGCCATCAGTGAGTCGGGTAGCGGGGGGCGTAGGGCAGATACGCAGTATTTT; CDR3aa: CAISESGSGGRRADTQYF
len: 16; abundance: NA; v_gene: TRBV11-2; d_gene: NA; j_gene: TRBJ2-7; CDR3nt: TGTGCCAGCAGCTTAGGAGGGGCGGGGAGCTCCTACGAGCAGTACTTC; CDR3aa: CASSLGGAGSSYEQYF
len: 16; abundance: NA; v_gene: TRBV18; d_gene: NA; j_gene: TRBJ2-5; CDR3nt: TGTGCCAGCTCACCACTAAAAGGACTCCCTCTTGAGACCCAGTACTTC; CDR3aa: CASSPLKGLPLETQYF
len: 16; abundance: NA; v_gene: TRBV10-3; d_gene: TRBD1; j_gene: TRBJ2-1; CDR3nt: TGTGCCATCAGTGAGTCGTTATGGGACAGCTACAATGAGCAGTTCTTC; CDR3aa: CAISESLWDSYNEQFF